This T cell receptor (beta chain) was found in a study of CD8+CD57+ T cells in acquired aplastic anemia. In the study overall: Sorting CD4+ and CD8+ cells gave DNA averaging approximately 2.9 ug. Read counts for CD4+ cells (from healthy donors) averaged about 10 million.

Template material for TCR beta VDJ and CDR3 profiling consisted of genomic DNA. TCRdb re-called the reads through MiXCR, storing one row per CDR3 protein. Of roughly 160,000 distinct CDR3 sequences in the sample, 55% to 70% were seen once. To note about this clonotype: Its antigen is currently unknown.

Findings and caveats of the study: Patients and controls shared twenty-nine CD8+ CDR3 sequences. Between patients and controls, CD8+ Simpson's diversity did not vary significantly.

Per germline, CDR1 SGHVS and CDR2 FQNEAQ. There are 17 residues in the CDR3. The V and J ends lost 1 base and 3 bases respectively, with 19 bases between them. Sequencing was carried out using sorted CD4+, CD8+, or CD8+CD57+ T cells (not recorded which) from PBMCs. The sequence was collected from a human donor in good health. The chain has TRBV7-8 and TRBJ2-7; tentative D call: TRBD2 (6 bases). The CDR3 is CASSLVPPGETVYEQYF. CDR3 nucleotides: TGTGCCAGCAGCTTAGTTCCTCCGGGGGAGACGGTCTACGAGCAGTACTTC.